The 27 T cell receptor beta chains listed next were all sequenced from one sample in a study of blood T cells in healthy people across ages. A sample-barcoded 5' primer and a J-beta primer mix were used in a second PCR of roughly 6 to 11 cycles. TCRdb called the 5' RACE reads again in MiXCR, with one record for every CDR3 protein. The table shows about 800,000 distinct CDR3 sequences, with 20% to 25% occurring only once. A further study also used this sample, focusing on T cells of mothers and their children.

The specimen sequenced was blood. These receptors came from a boy aged 5-17 years in good health.

A note on this clonotype: An end of the junction does not agree with germline; a read error may underlie this. V usage is TRBV29-1 and J usage is TRBJ2-1, with 13 bases matching TRBD2. The J call may be mistaken, given a closer DNA end match to TRBJ2-5. The germline CDR1 and CDR2 sequences are SQVTM and ANQGSEA. The CDR3 runs to 19 residues. CDR3 in DNA: TGCGGCGTTGAAGATCTGACCCGACTAGCGGGAGGAAAACAAGAGACCCAGTACTTC. Translated: CGVEDLTRLAGGKQETQYF.

The V call is TRBV9, the J call TRBJ1-2; tentative D call: TRBD1 (6 bases). CDR1 SGDLS and CDR2 YYNGEE come from the germline V gene. Trimming left V 0 bases short and J 5 bases short, with 23 bases between. CDR3 length equals 18 residues. CDR3 DNA: TGTGCCAGCAGCGTAGATTTACCCGGGACATCCACGGGGTATGGCTACACCTTC. Translated, it gives CASSVDLPGTSTGYGYTF.

The chain links TRBV21-1 to TRBJ2-5; the DNA was not used to check the table's D call, TRBD1. The J call may be in error: the DNA end matches TRBJ2-7 better. TRBV21-1 is a listed pseudogene. This CDR3 has 15 residues. CDR3 coding DNA: TGTGCCAGCAACTGCTTGGGCAGGGGCCCCTACGAGCAGTACTTC. Translating it yields CASNCLGRGPYEQYF.

This clonotype was observed a handful of times. The chain combines TRBV20-1 with TRBJ2-2; no clear D gene. The V and J ends lost 2 bases and 2 bases respectively, with 9 bases between them. The CDR3 is 14 residues long. Germline-derived CDR1 and CDR2 are DFQATT and SNEGSKA (reference sequence). The CDR3 nucleotides read TGCAGTGCTAGACGAGTGGGAAACACCGGGGAGCTGTTTTTT. Amino acids: CSARRVGNTGELFF.

The sample holds a few counts of this clonotype. This rearrangement joins TRBV20-1 to TRBJ2-1, with TRBD2 matching 10 bases. Germline trimming cut 6 bases from V and 2 bases from J; bases unmatched to any gene: 4. In germline, CDR1 is DFQATT, CDR2 SNEGSKA (reference sequence). The CDR3 covers 14 residues. CDR3 nucleotide sequence: TGCAGTGCCCCAGCGGGAGGGCCCTACAATGAGCAGTTCTTC. It codes for CSAPAGGPYNEQFF.

The chain recombines TRBV7-2 with TRBJ1-2; D is possibly TRBD1 (5 bases). The CDR3 sequence is 20 residues long. The V end lost 0 bases, the J end lost 2 bases, and 25 bases lay between the germline ends. From germline, CDR1 is SGHTA and CDR2 FQGNSA. CDR3 nucleotides: TGTGCCAGCAGCTTAGCCCCGACCGGGGGGACTGCAACACGGAACTATGGCTACACCTTC. Translating gives CASSLAPTGGTATRNYGYTF.

The J gene is TRBJ2-4, the V gene TRBV12-3 or TRBV12-4, with TRBD2 identical over 7 bases. CDR3 size: 13 residues. The junction had 7 bases not matched to a gene; V was cut back by 6 bases and J by 8 bases. The CDR3 nucleotides are TGTGCCAGCAGAAAAGACAGCGGGGACATTCAGTACTTC. Amino acid sequence: CASRKDSGDIQYF.

This chain links TRBV14 with TRBJ1-1; no definite D call. Trimming stripped 4 bases from V and 1 base from J, with 10 bases between. From germline, CDR1 is SGHDN and CDR2 FVKESK. The CDR3 length is 14 residues. The CDR3 protein is CASSRIGKNTEAFF. For the CDR3, the DNA is TGTGCCAGCAGCCGGATTGGAAAGAACACTGAAGCTTTCTTT.

This clonotype showed up just a few times. J is TRBJ2-6 and V is TRBV27; a weak D match, TRBD1 (5 bases). Between the trimmed V and J ends, which lost 4 bases and 1 base, there was a span of 11 bases. Germline V lookup: CDR1 MNHEY, CDR2 SMNVEV (reference sequence). The length of the CDR3 is 16 residues. CDR3 sequence: CASSSAGSSGANVLTF. The CDR3 region has the DNA TGTGCCAGCAGTTCGGCAGGGTCGTCTGGGGCCAACGTCCTGACTTTC.

This clonotype was seen a few times. The chain links TRBV13 to TRBJ2-3, with 7 bases lining up with TRBD1. The V and J ends lost 5 bases and 2 bases, in that order; junction bases with no gene match: 10. CDR1 and CDR2 (germline): PRHDT, FYEKMQ (reference sequence). The CDR3 contains 16 residues. In nucleotides, the CDR3 is TGTGCCAGCAGCGCCTTACGACAGGGCCCCACAGATACGCAGTATTTT. Its translation: CASSALRQGPTDTQYF.

The V and J genes are TRBV29-1 and TRBJ2-5, with 8 bases lining up with TRBD1. Gene TRBJ2-7 matches the end of the DNA better, so the J call may be wrong. The CDR3 has 13 amino acids. Germline assignment: CDR1 SQVTM and CDR2 ANQGSEA. The CDR3 loop reads CSVVTGGSYEQYF. CDR3 nucleotide sequence: TGCAGCGTTGTAACAGGGGGCTCCTACGAGCAGTACTTC.

The V gene is TRBV29-1, the J gene TRBJ2-1, with 8 bases that match TRBD1. CDR1 and CDR2 (germline): SQVTM, ANQGSEA. The V segment lost 6 bases and the J segment 0 bases; nucleotides outside the gene matches: 4. The length of the CDR3 is 14 residues. DNA of the CDR3: TGCAGCGTCCGGACAGGGAGCTCCTACAATGAGCAGTTCTTC. Its protein product is CSVRTGSSYNEQFF.

This clonotype has only a few counts. The chain has TRBV29-1 and TRBJ2-1, with TRBD2 matching 9 bases. The CDR3 is 15 residues long. The germline CDR1 and CDR2 sequences are SQVTM and ANQGSEA. Trimming cost V 2 bases and J 3 bases; bases outside gene matches: 5. CDR3 protein: CSVERLAGLYNEQFF. The CDR3 nucleotides are TGCAGCGTTGAAAGGCTAGCGGGGCTCTACAATGAGCAGTTCTTC.

The sample holds a few counts of this clonotype. This chain uses TRBV2 with TRBJ1-2; 8 nucleotides agree with TRBD1. Germline CDR1 is SNHLY and CDR2 is FYNNEI. The CDR3 contains 14 residues. The ends lost 8 bases at V and 6 bases at J; junction bases unmatched: 11. The CDR3 loop is CASGLGQEPHGYTF. The CDR3 DNA reads as TGTGCCAGCGGCTTGGGACAGGAGCCCCATGGCTACACCTTC. The full variable domain, completed using reference TRBV2 and TRBJ1-2, is EPEVTQTPSHQVTQMGQEVILRCVPISNHLYFYWYRQILGQKVEFLVSFYNNEISEKSEIFDDQFSVERPDGSNFTLKIRSTKLEDSAMYFCASGLGQEPHGYTFGSGTRLTVV.

This chain links TRBV25-1 with TRBJ2-7; maybe TRBD1 (5 bases). Trimming pared 2 bases from V and 0 bases from J, leaving 17 bases between. The V gene's germline CDR1 is MGHDK and CDR2 SYGVNS. This CDR3 contains 17 residues. The CDR3: CASSEEVGGASSYEQYF. The CDR3 DNA follows: TGTGCCAGCAGTGAAGAGGTTGGTGGGGCGAGCTCCTACGAGCAGTACTTC.

This clonotype came up a few times. The V gene is TRBV9, the J gene TRBJ2-7; D unresolved. CDR3 size: 13 residues. Trimming shortened V by 0 bases and J by 5 bases, and 9 bases separated the two germline ends. Germline CDR1 reads SGDLS; CDR2 reads YYNGEE. The CDR3 coding sequence is TGTGCCAGCAGCGTAGGGTGGCCTGACGAGCAGTACTTC. Protein sequence: CASSVGWPDEQYF.

This clonotype was seen more than once but under ten times. This chain uses TRBV3-1 with TRBJ2-1; either TRBD1 or TRBD2 may fit D (7 bases each). Between the trimmed V and J ends, which lost 8 bases and 7 bases, there was a span of 24 bases. Germline CDR1 LGHDT, CDR2 YNNKEL (reference sequence). The CDR3 is 16 residues long. CDR3 coding DNA: TGTGCCAGCTCCTCTTTGGGGGGAGGGGGCGAGAATGAGCAGTTCTTC. Translating it yields CASSSLGGGGENEQFF.

This clonotype was observed a few times. The chain joins TRBV7-9 to TRBJ2-1; TRBD2 agrees at 9 bases. The DNA end lines up better with TRBJ2-7; the J call may be wrong. The germline gives CDR1 SEHNR, CDR2 FQNEAQ (reference sequence). The CDR3 contains 18 residues. CDR3 residues: CASSKGAHAASGISEQYF. The CDR3 DNA sequence: TGTGCCAGCAGCAAAGGGGCCCATGCGGCTAGCGGGATTTCCGAGCAGTACTTC.

The chain uses TRBV5-1 and TRBJ1-1, with 9 bases that match TRBD1. CDR3 length: 13 residues. Trimming removed 3 bases from V and 7 bases from J; junction bases left unmatched: 4. Germline assignment: CDR1 SGHRS and CDR2 YFSETQ. The CDR3 here is CASSSWGQGEAFF. CDR3 bases: TGCGCCAGCAGCTCATGGGGACAGGGTGAAGCTTTCTTT.

CDR3 coding DNA: TGCGCCAGCAGCTTGTCGGGGGATCCTCAAGAGACCCAGTACTTC. It translates to CASSLSGDPQETQYF. The J gene is TRBJ2-5, the V gene TRBV5-1, with a possible D match to TRBD2 (6 bases). V was trimmed by 1 base and J by 2 bases, leaving 12 bases between them. Germline CDR1 SGHRS, CDR2 YFSETQ. The CDR3 spans 15 residues.

The chain uses TRBV30 and TRBJ2-5, with D uncertain. Matching the DNA end better, TRBJ2-7 makes the J call doubtful. The V gene's germline CDR1 is GTSNPN and CDR2 SVGIG (reference sequence). The CDR3 extends over 13 amino acids. CDR3 residues: CAWSSLVPYEQYF. In DNA, the CDR3 is TGTGCCTGGAGTTCGCTTGTTCCCTACGAGCAGTACTTC.

The V and J genes are TRBV4-3 and TRBJ2-1; TRBD2 matches 7 bases. The CDR3 covers 17 residues. From germline, CDR1 is LGHNA and CDR2 YSLEER. J gave up 2 bases and V 0 bases, and 7 bases lay outside the gene matches. In nucleotides, the CDR3 is TGCGCCAGCAGCCAAGATGTCCTAGCGGATACCTACAATGAGCAGTTCTTC. The encoded protein is CASSQDVLADTYNEQFF.

The chain combines TRBV6-1 with TRBJ2-2, with no clear D. V lost 9 bases and J lost 4, with 18 bases in between. Germline CDR1 MNHNS, CDR2 SASEGT. This CDR3 spans 15 amino acids. Written as DNA, the CDR3 is TGTGCCAGTAGGGCCCCCATCGTGGGCACCGGGGAGCTGTTTTTT. The encoded protein is CASRAPIVGTGELFF.

Ten or more counts support this clonotype. The chain uses TRBV6-1 and TRBJ1-1, with TRBD1 matching over 8 bases. V dropped 4 bases and J dropped 2; count of bases not matched to a gene: 6. The germline gives CDR1 MNHNS, CDR2 SASEGT. This CDR3 has 15 residues. This chain's CDR3 is CASSGTGTGNTEAFF. The CDR3 DNA is TGTGCCAGCAGTGGAACCGGGACAGGTAACACTGAAGCTTTCTTT.

The CDR3 DNA is TGTGCCAGCAGTTACTCGTGGGGGGCAGGTCTCAATTCACCCCTCCACTTT. Amino acid sequence: CASSYSWGAGLNSPLHF. This sequence joins TRBV6-5 and TRBJ1-6, with a tentative D call TRBD1 (6 bases). There are 17 residues in the CDR3. CDR1 and CDR2 (germline): MNHEY, SVGAGI. V was clipped by 0 bases and J by 7 bases, with 16 bases between them.

This clonotype was detected a few times. This chain uses TRBV10-3 with TRBJ2-1; 8 bases line up with TRBD1. With 6 bases clipped from V and 1 base from J, the junction kept 11 bases outside the gene matches. CDR3 length: 17 amino acids. Germline lookup yields CDR1 ENHRY and CDR2 SYGVKD. CDR3 sequence (DNA): TGTGCCATCAGCGAAGACAGGGGACTGGCGTCCTACAATGAGCAGTTCTTC. Protein sequence: CAISEDRGLASYNEQFF.

A note on this clonotype: This may be a read error: a much more frequent sequence differs by one nucleotide. V is TRBV28 and J is TRBJ2-5; 8 nucleotides align to TRBD1. The germline V gene has CDR1 MDHEN and CDR2 SYDVKM. The CDR3 sequence is 15 residues long. CDR3 bases: TGTGCCGGCAGTTTATGGTCAGGGGGCCGAGAGACCCAGTACTTC. This translates into CAGSLWSGGRETQYF.